What follows are 8 T cell receptor beta chains derived from one specimen sequenced in a study of T-cell reconstitution after alpha-beta-depleted transplantation in children. Preparation of the TCRbeta library used unique molecular identifiers. TCRdb recomputed calls from the PCR reads with MiXCR, one row per CDR3 protein. The sample holds roughly 190,000 distinct CDR3 sequences, 13% to 15% seen once. Sample: PBMCs from the stem cell graft donor, taken from the stem cell graft. These receptor sequences come from a human donor who donated a stem cell graft to a child with acute lymphoblastic leukemia.

In its sample, this clonotype was seen many times. The chain links TRBV12-3 or TRBV12-4 to TRBJ2-7; TRBD1 aligns across 7 bases. Trimming at V came to 6 bases and at J to 6 bases, leaving 8 bases not matched to a gene. The CDR3 extends over 13 amino acids. The CDR3 spells CASSSGSGGEQYF. In DNA form, the CDR3 reads TGTGCCAGCAGCTCAGGTTCAGGGGGCGAGCAGTACTTC.

The chain joins TRBV20-1 to TRBJ2-5; no clear D. The CDR3 covers 13 residues. Germline CDR1 reads DFQATT; CDR2 reads SNEGSKA (reference sequence). Between the trimmed V and J ends, which lost 4 bases and 2 bases, there was a span of 11 bases. The CDR3 sequence is CSAIAQPQETQYF. Written as DNA, the CDR3 is TGCAGTGCTATCGCACAGCCTCAAGAGACCCAGTACTTC.

The CDR3 DNA sequence: TGTGCCAGCAGTTACGACTCCACAGGGGGCTATGGCTACACCTTC. It translates to CASSYDSTGGYGYTF. J is TRBJ1-2 and V is TRBV6-5; 8 nucleotides line up with TRBD1. The CDR3 spans 15 residues. The ends lost 2 bases at V and 4 bases at J; junction bases unmatched: 6. Germline CDR1 MNHEY, CDR2 SVGAGI.

For this clonotype: A much larger clone lies one base from this, so it may be a read error. J is TRBJ1-6 and V is TRBV11-1, with 9 bases matching TRBD1. CDR1 is SGHAT and CDR2 is FQDESV in the germline V gene (reference sequence). The CDR3 runs to 19 residues. CDR3 sequence (DNA): TGTGCCAGCAGCTACGGACAGGGGTCCTATAGCGGGAATAATTCACCCCTCAACTTT. Amino acid sequence: CASSYGQGSYSGNNSPLNF.

Ten or more counts support this clonotype. CDR3 nucleotides: TGTGCCAGCAGGAGTGGGGACCGCCTGTACAATGAGCAGTTCTTC. It translates to CASRSGDRLYNEQFF. The chain joins TRBV12-3 or TRBV12-4 to TRBJ2-1; D might be TRBD1 or TRBD2, each matching 5 bases. The V end lost 6 bases, the J end lost 4 bases, and 16 bases lay between the germline ends. The CDR3 has 15 residues.

This clonotype was observed many times. This chain joins TRBV20-1 and TRBJ2-3, with 13 bases identical to TRBD2. Trimming cost V 6 bases and J 3 bases; bases outside gene matches: 6. The V gene's germline CDR1 is DFQATT and CDR2 SNEGSKA (reference sequence). The CDR3 is made up of 15 amino acids. The CDR3 loop is CSADTLAGGTDTQYF. The CDR3 DNA follows: TGCAGTGCCGACACACTAGCGGGAGGGACAGATACGCAGTATTTT.

In this sample, this clonotype turned up a few times. The J gene is TRBJ2-2, the V gene TRBV7-8, with 8 bases matching TRBD1. CDR1 and CDR2 from the germline V gene are SGHVS and FQNEAQ. The length of the CDR3 is 15 residues. Trimming at V came to 5 bases and at J to 5 bases, leaving 7 bases not matched to a gene. Here the CDR3 reads CASSPWTGSTGELFF. Here the CDR3 DNA reads TGTGCCAGCAGCCCTTGGACAGGGTCGACCGGGGAGCTGTTTTTT.

This clonotype has ten or more counts. The CDR3 reads CSARVAKGMNTEAFF. The CDR3 DNA reads TGCAGTGCTAGAGTCGCGAAGGGGATGAACACTGAAGCTTTCTTT. The V call is TRBV20-1, the J call TRBJ1-1, with TRBD1 as a possible D gene (5 bases). Germline assignment: CDR1 DFQATT and CDR2 SNEGSKA (reference sequence). CDR3 length equals 15 residues. Trimming took off 1 base at V and 0 bases at J, with 12 bases between the two ends.